This entry features one T cell receptor beta chain sequence. Its recognized antigen is unknown. Within one base of it there is no much larger clone, and no base qualities were kept. This sample was included in a study of blood T cell repertoires in COVID-19 (dated by TCRdb to 2020 to 2021). Regarding the complete study: Collaborator samples came from the United States, Italy and Spain and covered acute and convalescent phases of COVID-19. A freely available public database, intended as a resource for researchers studying the immune response to SARS-CoV-2, is where the repertoires were released. HLA class I and class II types, where available, came from metadata supplied by the sample provider rather than from assay-based typing. The prospective study material was composed of cDNA or gDNA derived from T cells, B-cell-depleted T cells, or PBMCs. The samples were drawn from the first 160 participants of the ongoing ImmuneRACE study and from 950 to 1,500 subjects provided by 6 global collaborators. Sample metadata almost always included a de-identified subject ID, COVID-19 status, age in years and sex. Subjects who had been exposed to COVID-19, were actively infected with it, or had recovered from it provided the deeply sampled blood TCRbeta repertoires that made up the dataset.

From the germline V gene (reference sequence), CDR1 is GTSNPN and CDR2 is SVGIG. Trimming removed 5 bases from V and 4 bases from J; the gene matches leave 4 bases unexplained. The CDR3 spans 13 residues, from the cysteine through the phenylalanine. This entry keeps only the CDR3 DNA: 39 bases, framed from base 1. The study at large found these results: The quantity of clinical and demographic metadata differed by source and by participant and was supplied without curation.

The collaborating institutions used their own protocols to collect whole blood in K2EDTA tubes. For TCRbeta analysis, collaborators shipped samples as frozen whole blood, isolated PBMCs, or DNA extracted from either of those sample types. TCRbeta CDR3 regions were amplified from genomic DNA by means of the immunoSEQ Assay, a bias-controlled multiplex PCR. In the source study's methods: The number of nucleated cells in each sample was estimated from the amplification of reference gene primers within the assay. To quantify the absolute abundance of each unique TCRbeta CDR3 rearrangement, sequence reads were collapsed and filtered. For each sample, productive Simpson clonality was calculated by taking the square root of Simpson's diversity index across productive rearrangements. Drawn from immuneACCESS, this table holds only the in-frame rearrangements with V and J called that TCRdb kept. Clones are partly lost; checked studies trace under half to an unresolved V gene and leave the rest unexplained. V, J and clone size derive from that table, while D and trimming were established from the DNA sequence. Across this sample there are roughly 100,000 clones, with 65% to 80% seen only once. Together, the top ten hold roughly 21% of the sample.

The sample consisted of peripheral blood. The sequence was obtained from a woman aged 70 to 79 with acute or convalescent COVID-19. The rearrangement joined TRBV30 to TRBJ1-3; the junction holds 8 bases that match TRBD1. The CDR3 reads CAWADRDGNTIYF. The sequenced DNA is TGTGCCTGGGCGGACAGGGACGGAAACACCATATATTTT.